This T cell receptor beta chain originates from a study of blood T cell repertoires in COVID-19. Overall study: The cDNA or gDNA used as material had been derived from T cells, B-cell-depleted T cells, or PBMCs.

Germline lookup yields CDR1 SGHRS and CDR2 YFSETQ. CDR3 length: 14 residues. Trimming removed 0 bases at V and 4 bases at J, with 7 bases between. In the original processing: The authors estimated nucleated cell counts from reference gene primer amplification. Only in-frame clones appear in the TCRdb table, and some are missing; sequencing was by immunoSEQ multiplex PCR. V and J calls and clone size come straight from that table; D and trimming were deduced from the DNA. This sample has about 220,000 clones; about four fifths occur once, and the top ten carry less than 2.5%. Source material: peripheral blood. The clonotype originates from a woman aged 55-70 years with acute or convalescent COVID-19. V gene TRBV5-1 combines with J gene TRBJ2-2, with D tentatively TRBD1 (5 bases). The CDR3 DNA is TGCGCCAGCAGCTTGGACCAGGGCACCGGGGAGCTGTTTTTT. Protein product: CASSLDQGTGELFF.